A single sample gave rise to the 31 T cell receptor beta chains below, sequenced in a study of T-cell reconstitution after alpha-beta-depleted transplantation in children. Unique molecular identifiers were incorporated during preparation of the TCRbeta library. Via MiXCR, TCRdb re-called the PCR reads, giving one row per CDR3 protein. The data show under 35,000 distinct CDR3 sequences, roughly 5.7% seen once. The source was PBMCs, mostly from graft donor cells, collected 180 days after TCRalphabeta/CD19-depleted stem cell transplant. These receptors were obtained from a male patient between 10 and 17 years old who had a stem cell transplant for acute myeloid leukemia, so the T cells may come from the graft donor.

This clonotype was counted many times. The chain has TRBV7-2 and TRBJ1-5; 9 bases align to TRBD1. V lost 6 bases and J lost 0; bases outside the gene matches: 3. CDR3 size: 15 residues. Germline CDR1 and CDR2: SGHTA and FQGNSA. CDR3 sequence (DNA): TGTGCCAGCAGTGCGACAGGGGGTAGCAATCAGCCCCAGCATTTT. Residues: CASSATGGSNQPQHF.

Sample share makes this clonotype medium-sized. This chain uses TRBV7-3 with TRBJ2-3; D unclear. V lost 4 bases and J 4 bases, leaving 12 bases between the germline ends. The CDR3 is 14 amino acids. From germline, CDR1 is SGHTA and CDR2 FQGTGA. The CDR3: CASSSPAEADTQYF. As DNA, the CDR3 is TGTGCCAGCAGCTCCCCGGCAGAGGCAGATACGCAGTATTTT.

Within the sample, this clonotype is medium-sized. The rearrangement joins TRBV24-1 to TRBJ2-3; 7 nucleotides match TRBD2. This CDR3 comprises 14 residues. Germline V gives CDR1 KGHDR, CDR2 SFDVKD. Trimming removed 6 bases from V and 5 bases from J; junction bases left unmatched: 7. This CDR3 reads CATSSTGGLDTQYF. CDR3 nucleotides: TGTGCCACCAGTTCGACGGGAGGACTAGATACGCAGTATTTT.

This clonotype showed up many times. CDR3 sequence: CASSIRLGNTEAFF. The CDR3 nucleotides read TGTGCCAGCAGTATCCGATTAGGGAACACTGAAGCTTTCTTT. The chain is built from TRBV28 and TRBJ1-1; unclear D gene. V lost 5 bases and J 1 base, leaving 11 bases between the germline ends. The CDR3 runs to 14 residues. The V gene's germline CDR1 is MDHEN and CDR2 SYDVKM.

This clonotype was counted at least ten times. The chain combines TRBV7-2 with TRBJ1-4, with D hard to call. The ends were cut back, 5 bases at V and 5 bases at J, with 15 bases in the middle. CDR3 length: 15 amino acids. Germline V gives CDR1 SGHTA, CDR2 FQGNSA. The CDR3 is CASSTQQEHNEKLFF. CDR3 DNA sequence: TGTGCCAGCAGCACCCAGCAGGAACACAATGAAAAACTGTTTTTT.

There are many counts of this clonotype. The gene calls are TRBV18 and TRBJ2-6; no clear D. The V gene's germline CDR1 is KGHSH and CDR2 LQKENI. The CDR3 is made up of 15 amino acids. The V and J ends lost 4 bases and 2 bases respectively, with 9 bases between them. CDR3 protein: CASSREQAGANVLTF. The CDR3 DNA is TGTGCCAGCTCACGCGAGCAAGCTGGGGCCAACGTCCTGACTTTC.

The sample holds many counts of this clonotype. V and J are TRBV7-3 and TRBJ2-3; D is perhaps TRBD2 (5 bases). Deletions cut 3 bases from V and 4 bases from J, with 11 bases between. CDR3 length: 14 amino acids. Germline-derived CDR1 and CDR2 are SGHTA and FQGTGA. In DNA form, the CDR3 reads TGTGCCAGCAGCTTTAATAGCGCTCCAGATACGCAGTATTTT. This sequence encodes CASSFNSAPDTQYF.

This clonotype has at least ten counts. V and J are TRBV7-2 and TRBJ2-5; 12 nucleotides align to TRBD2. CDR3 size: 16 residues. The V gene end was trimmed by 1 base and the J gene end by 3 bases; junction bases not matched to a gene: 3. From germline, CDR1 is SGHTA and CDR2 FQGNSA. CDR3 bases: TGTGCCAGCAGCTTAGGGCGGACTAGCGGGGAAGAGACCCAGTACTTC. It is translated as CASSLGRTSGEETQYF.

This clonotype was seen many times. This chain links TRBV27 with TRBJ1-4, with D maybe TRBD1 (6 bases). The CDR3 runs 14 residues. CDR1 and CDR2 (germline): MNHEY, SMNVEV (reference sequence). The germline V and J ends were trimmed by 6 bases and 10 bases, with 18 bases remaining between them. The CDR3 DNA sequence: TGTGCCAGCAGGATCGAGGACAGAGTTGGAAAACTGTTTTTT. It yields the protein CASRIEDRVGKLFF.

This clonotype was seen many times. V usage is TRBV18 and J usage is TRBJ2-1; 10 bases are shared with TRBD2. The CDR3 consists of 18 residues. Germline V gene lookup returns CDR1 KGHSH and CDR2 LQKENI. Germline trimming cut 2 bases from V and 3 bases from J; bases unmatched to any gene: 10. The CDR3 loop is CASSPLGRIAGGYNEQFF. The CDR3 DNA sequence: TGTGCCAGCTCACCATTGGGAAGGATAGCGGGAGGCTACAATGAGCAGTTCTTC.

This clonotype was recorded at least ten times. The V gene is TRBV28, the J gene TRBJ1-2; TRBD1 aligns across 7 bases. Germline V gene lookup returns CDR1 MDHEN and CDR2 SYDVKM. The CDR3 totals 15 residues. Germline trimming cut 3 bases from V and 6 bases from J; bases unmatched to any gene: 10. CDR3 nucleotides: TGTGCCAGCAGTTTTTCAGGGGGTAGAGTGGATGGCTACACCTTC. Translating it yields CASSFSGGRVDGYTF.

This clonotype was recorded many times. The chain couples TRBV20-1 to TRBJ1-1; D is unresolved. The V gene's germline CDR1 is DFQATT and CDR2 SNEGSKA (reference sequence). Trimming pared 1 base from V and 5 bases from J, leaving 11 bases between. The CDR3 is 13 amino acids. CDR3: CSARVAGETEAFF. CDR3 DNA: TGCAGTGCTAGAGTGGCGGGAGAGACTGAAGCTTTCTTT.

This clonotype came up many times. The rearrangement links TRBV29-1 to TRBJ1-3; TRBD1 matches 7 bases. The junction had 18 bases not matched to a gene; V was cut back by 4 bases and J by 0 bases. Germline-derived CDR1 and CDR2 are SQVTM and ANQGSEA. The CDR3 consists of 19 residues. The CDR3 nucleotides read TGCAGCGTTGCCAACCTAACTTATGACAGGGACCGCTCTGGAAACACCATATATTTT. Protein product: CSVANLTYDRDRSGNTIYF. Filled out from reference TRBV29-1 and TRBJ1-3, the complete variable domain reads SAVISQKPSRDICQRGTSLTIQCQVDSQVTMMFWYRQQPGQSLTLIATANQGSEATYESGFVIDKFPISRPNLTFSTLTVSNMSPEDSSIYLCSVANLTYDRDRSGNTIYFGEGSWLTVV.

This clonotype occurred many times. The CDR3 bases are TGTGCCAGCAGTTGGCGTTCTACGTATGGCTACACCTTC. Its protein is CASSWRSTYGYTF. This chain uses TRBV6-5 with TRBJ1-2, with no clear D. The CDR3 length is 13 residues. From germline, CDR1 is MNHEY and CDR2 SVGAGI. Trimming cost V 4 bases and J 5 bases, with 11 bases left between them.

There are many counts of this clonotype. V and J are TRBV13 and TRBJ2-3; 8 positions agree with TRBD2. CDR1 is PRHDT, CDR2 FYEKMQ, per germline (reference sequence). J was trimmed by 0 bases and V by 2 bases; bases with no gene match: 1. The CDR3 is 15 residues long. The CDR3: CASSLSGGSTDTQYF. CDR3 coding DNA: TGTGCCAGCAGCTTAAGCGGGGGTAGCACAGATACGCAGTATTTT.

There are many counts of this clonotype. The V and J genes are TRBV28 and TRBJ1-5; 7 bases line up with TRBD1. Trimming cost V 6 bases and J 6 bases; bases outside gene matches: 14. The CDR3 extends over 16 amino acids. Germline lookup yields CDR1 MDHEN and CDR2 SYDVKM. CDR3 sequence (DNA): TGTGCCAGCAGCCTTTATCTCATCCAGGGGGGTCAGCCCCAGCATTTT. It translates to CASSLYLIQGGQPQHF.

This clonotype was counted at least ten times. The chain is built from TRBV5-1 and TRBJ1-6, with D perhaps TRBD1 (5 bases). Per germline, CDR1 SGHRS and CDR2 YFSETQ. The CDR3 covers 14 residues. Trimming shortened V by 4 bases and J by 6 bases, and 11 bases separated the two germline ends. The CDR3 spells CASSLDRANSPLHF. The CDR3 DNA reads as TGCGCCAGCAGCCTAGACAGAGCTAATTCACCCCTCCACTTT.

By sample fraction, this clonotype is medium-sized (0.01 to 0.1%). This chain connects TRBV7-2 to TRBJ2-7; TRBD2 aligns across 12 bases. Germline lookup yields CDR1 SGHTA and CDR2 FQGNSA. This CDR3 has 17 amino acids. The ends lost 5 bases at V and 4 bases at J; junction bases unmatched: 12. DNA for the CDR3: TGTGCCAGCAGCCGGGACTGGATGACTAGCGGGAGTTACGAGCAGTACTTC. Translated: CASSRDWMTSGSYEQYF.

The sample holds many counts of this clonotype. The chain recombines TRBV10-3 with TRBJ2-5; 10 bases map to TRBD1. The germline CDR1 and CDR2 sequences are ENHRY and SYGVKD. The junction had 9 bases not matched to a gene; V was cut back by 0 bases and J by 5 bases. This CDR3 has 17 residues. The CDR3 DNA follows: TGTGCCATCAGTGAGTCGACTCGGGGACAGGGGAGGGAGACCCAGTACTTC. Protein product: CAISESTRGQGRETQYF.

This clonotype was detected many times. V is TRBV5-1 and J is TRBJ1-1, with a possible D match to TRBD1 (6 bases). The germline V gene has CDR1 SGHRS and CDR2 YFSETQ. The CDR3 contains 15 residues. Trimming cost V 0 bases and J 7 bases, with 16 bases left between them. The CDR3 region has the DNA TGCGCCAGCAGCTTGGGTCCCTCGGGGGCTGGTGAAGCTTTCTTT. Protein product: CASSLGPSGAGEAFF.

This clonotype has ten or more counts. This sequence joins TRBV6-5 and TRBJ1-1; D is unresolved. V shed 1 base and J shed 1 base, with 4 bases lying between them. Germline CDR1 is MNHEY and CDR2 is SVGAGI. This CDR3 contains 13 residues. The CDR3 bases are TGTGCCAGCAGTTACTGGCGGAACACTGAAGCTTTCTTT. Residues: CASSYWRNTEAFF.

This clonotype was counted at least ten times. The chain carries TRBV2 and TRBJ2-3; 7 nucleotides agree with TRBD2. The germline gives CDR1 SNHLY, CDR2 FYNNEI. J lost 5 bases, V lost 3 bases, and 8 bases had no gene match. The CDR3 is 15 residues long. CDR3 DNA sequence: TGTGCCAGCAGTGAGGGGACTACGGGGGGAGATACGCAGTATTTT. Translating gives CASSEGTTGGDTQYF.

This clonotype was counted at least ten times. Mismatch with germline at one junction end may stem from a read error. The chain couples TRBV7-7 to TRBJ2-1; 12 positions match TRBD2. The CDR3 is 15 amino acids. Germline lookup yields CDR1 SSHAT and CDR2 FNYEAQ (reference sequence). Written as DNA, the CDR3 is TGTGCTAGCAGCTTATCGCTAGCGGGAGGGAATGAGCAGTTCTTC. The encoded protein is CASSLSLAGGNEQFF.

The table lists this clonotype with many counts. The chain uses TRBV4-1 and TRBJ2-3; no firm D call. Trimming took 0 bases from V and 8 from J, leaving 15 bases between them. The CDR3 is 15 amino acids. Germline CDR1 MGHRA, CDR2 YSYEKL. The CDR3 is CASSQDRPRSGTQYF. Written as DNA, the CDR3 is TGCGCCAGCAGCCAAGATCGGCCGAGGTCGGGTACGCAGTATTTT.

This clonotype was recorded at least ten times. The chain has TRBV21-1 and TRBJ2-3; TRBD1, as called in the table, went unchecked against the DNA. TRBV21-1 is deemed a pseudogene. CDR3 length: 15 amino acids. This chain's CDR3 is CASSGRDRITDTQYF. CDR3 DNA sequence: TGTGCCAGCAGCGGACGGGACAGAATCACAGATACGCAGTATTTT.

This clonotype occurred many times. The chain's CDR3 is CSAVVGQETQYF. The DNA of the CDR3 is TGCAGCGCCGTGGTAGGGCAAGAGACCCAGTACTTC. The chain combines TRBV29-1 with TRBJ2-5; no clear D gene. CDR1 is SQVTM, CDR2 ANQGSEA, per germline. The CDR3 is 12 residues long. The V end lost 7 bases, the J end lost 2 bases, and 11 bases lay between the germline ends.

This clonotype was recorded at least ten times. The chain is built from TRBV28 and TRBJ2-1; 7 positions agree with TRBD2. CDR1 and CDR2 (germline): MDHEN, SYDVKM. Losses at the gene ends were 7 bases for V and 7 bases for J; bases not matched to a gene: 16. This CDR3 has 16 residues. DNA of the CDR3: TGTGCCAGCATCCCAGGCGGGGCGGGAGTTAGAAATGAGCAGTTCTTC. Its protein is CASIPGGAGVRNEQFF. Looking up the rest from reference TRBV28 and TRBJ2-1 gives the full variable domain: DVKVTQSSRYLVKRTGEKVFLECVQDMDHENMFWYRQDPGLGLRLIYFSYDVKMKEKGDIPEGYSVSREKKERFSLILESASTNQTSMYLCASIPGGAGVRNEQFFGPGTRLTVL.

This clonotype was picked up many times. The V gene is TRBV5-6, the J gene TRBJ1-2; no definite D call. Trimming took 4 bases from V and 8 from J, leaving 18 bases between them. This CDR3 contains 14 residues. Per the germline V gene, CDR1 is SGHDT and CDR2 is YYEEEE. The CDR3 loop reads CASSPGPSTGGYTF. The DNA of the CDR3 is TGTGCCAGCAGCCCCGGACCATCGACGGGAGGCTACACCTTC.

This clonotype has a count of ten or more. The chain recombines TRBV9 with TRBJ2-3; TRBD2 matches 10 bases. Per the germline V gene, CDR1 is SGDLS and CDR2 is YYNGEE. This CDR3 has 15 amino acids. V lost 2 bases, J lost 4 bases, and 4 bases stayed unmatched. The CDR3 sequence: CASSVLTSGPDTQYF. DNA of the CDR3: TGTGCCAGCAGCGTTCTGACTAGCGGGCCAGATACGCAGTATTTT.

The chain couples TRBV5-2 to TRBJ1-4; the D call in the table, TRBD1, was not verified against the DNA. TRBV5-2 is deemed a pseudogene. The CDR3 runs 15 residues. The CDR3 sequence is CAMGLRRLCCEKLFF. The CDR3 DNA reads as TGTGCCATGGGCCTACGGCGCCTCTGCTGTGAAAAACTGTTTTTT.

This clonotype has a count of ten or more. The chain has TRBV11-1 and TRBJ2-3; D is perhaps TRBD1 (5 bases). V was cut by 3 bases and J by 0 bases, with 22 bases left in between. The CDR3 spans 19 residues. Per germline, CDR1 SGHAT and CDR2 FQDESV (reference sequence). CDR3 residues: CASSFFLHPRVGSTDTQYF. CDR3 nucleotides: TGTGCCAGCAGCTTTTTCTTACACCCCAGGGTGGGTAGCACAGATACGCAGTATTTT.